The clone carrying this T cell receptor beta chain was counted many times. Its antigen is not identified. V was clipped by 3 bases and J by 3 bases, with 9 bases between them. The CDR3 is 14 residues long. Germline-derived CDR1 and CDR2 are SNHLY and FYNNEI. The data were obtained in a study of beta chain features in type 1 diabetes. Study in general: Patients shared similar age, gender and cell yields with healthy donors. Examination of sorted cells across all samples involved around 98 million cells.

Broader study findings: Moderately but significantly shorter TCRB CDR3s were found in Type 1 diabetes patients in all four CD4+ subsets.

By way of CD45RO/CCR7/CD25/CD127/CD95/CD27, the CD4+ regulatory, stem cell-like memory, central memory and naive cells were sorted. Of the isolated RNA, all was reverse transcribed, and so the sequenced material was expressed TCRB transcripts. The data were produced by immunoSEQ multiplex PCR, yet TCRdb's version contains in-frame clones alone and is incomplete. In the table there are roughly 350,000 clones, about 10% of which are singletons. The chain employs TRBV2 and TRBJ2-1; possibly TRBD1 for D (5 bases). Input material: central memory CD4+ T cells from blood. This clonotype originated in a young man with type 1 diabetes. CDR3 sequence reads: CASSDQGRYNEQFF. The DNA of the CDR3 is TGTGCCAGCAGTGACCAGGGTCGCTACAATGAGCAGTTCTTC. Full variable domain (rest looked up from reference TRBV2 and TRBJ2-1): EPEVTQTPSHQVTQMGQEVILRCVPISNHLYFYWYRQILGQKVEFLVSFYNNEISEKSEIFDDQFSVERPDGSNFTLKIRSTKLEDSAMYFCASSDQGRYNEQFFGPGTRLTVL.